The T cell receptor (beta chain) described here comes from a study of cytomegalovirus exposure and HLA in healthy donors. Whole-study context: A prior study identified 90 million to 120 million unique TCR beta sequences from about 179 million T cells. Study-level findings and limits: The authors considered a cluster of highly shared sequence variants likely to be a sequencing artifact.

Primers: 60 Vbeta forward and 13 Jbeta reverse. Assay used: immunoSEQ multiplex PCR; TCRdb lists only in-frame clones, some missing. The sample shows roughly 180,000 clones, approximately 81% of them seen only once. This clone was observed a few times. Antigen specificity is unknown. With 8 bases removed from V and 2 bases from J, the gap between germline ends came to 19 bases. From germline, CDR1 is SGHVS and CDR2 FQNEAQ. The CDR3 loop spans 16 amino acids. The sample was PBMCs. This rearrangement joins TRBV7-8 to TRBJ1-5; D is perhaps TRBD1 (6 bases). The receptor was derived from a female donor in good health and CMV-seronegative. The CDR3 region is CASGTTGMGGNQPQHF. The CDR3 coding sequence is TGTGCCAGCGGCACTACAGGGATGGGCGGCAATCAGCCCCAGCATTTT.